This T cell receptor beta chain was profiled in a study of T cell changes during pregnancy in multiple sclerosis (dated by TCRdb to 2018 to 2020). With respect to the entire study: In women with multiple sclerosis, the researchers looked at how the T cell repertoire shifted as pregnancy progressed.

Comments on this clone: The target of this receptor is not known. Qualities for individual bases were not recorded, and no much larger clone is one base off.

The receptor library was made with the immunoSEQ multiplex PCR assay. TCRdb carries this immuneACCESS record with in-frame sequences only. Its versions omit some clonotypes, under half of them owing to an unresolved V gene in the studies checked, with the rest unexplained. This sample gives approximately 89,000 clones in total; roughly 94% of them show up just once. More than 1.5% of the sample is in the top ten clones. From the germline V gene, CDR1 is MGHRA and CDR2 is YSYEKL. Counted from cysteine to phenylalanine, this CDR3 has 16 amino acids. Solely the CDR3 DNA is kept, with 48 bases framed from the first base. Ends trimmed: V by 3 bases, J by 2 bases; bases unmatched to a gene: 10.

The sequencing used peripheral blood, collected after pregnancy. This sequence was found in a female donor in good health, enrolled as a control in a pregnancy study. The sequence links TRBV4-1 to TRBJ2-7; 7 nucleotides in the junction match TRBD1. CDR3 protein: CASSQATGPRTYEQYF. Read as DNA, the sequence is TGCGCCAGCAGCCAGGCGACAGGGCCCCGAACCTACGAGCAGTACTTC.